These T cell receptor beta chains were read from a single sample in a study of graft-versus-host responses after intestinal transplantation. Here immunoSEQ multiplex PCR was the method, and the copy in TCRdb shows in-frame clones only, minus some. Found here are 20,000 to 25,000 clones, 80% to 95% of them singletons; the top ten hold approximately 42%. This material consisted of PBMCs, taken about 260 days after intestinal transplant. Receptors were obtained from a human patient who received an intestinal transplant, so some T cells may come from the graft donor. Both conserved end residues are part of each CDR3. A D gene is named only where the DNA matches it firmly. Clone sizes are given selectively: once, few, many, or a class where the clone is expanded.

J gene: TRBJ1-5
D gene: -
clone size: -
V gene: TRBV19
CDR3 DNA: TGTGCCAGTAGTATTAGAAGGGAAGGGCAGCCCCAGCATTTT
CDR3 protein: CASSIRREGQPQHF

J gene: TRBJ2-3
D gene: -
clone size: -
V gene: TRBV5-1
CDR3 DNA: TGCGCCAGCCGTCCTCCCGAACTTAGCACAGATACGCAGTATTTT
CDR3 protein: CASRPPELSTDTQYF

J gene: TRBJ2-7
D gene: -
clone size: -
V gene: TRBV30
CDR3 DNA: TGTGCCCTGGGGGTCGGGGGATCCTACGAGCAGTACTTC
CDR3 protein: CALGVGGSYEQYF

J gene: TRBJ2-7
D gene: TRBD2
clone size: -
V gene: TRBV13
CDR3 DNA: TGTGCCAGCAGCTTAGTTACGGGAGGGCTGTACGAGCAGTACTTC
CDR3 protein: CASSLVTGGLYEQYF

J gene: TRBJ1-5
D gene: -
clone size: once
V gene: TRBV2
CDR3 DNA: TGTGCCAGCAGTGACAGCCAGGTAGGCAATCAGCCCCAGCATTTT
CDR3 protein: CASSDSQVGNQPQHF

J gene: TRBJ1-3
D gene: -
clone size: -
V gene: TRBV7-6
CDR3 DNA: TGTGCCAGCAGCCAAGACTTTAACTCTGGAAACACCATATATTTT
CDR3 protein: CASSQDFNSGNTIYF

J gene: TRBJ1-5
D gene: -
clone size: -
V gene: TRBV9
CDR3 DNA: TGTGCCAGCAGCCCCGGGGGTAGAAGCAATCAGCCCCAGCATTTT
CDR3 protein: CASSPGGRSNQPQHF

J gene: TRBJ1-2
D gene: -
clone size: -
V gene: TRBV4-1
CDR3 DNA: TGCGCCAGCAGCCATCCACAAGCTAACTATGGCTACACCTTC
CDR3 protein: CASSHPQANYGYTF

J gene: TRBJ1-2
D gene: TRBD1
clone size: few
V gene: TRBV29-1
CDR3 DNA: TGCAGCGTTGACTGGCGGGACAGGGATGGCTACACCTTC
CDR3 protein: CSVDWRDRDGYTF

J gene: TRBJ2-3
D gene: -
clone size: -
V gene: TRBV7-8
CDR3 DNA: TGTGCCAGCAGCCTATCGTCCACAGATACGCAGTATTTT
CDR3 protein: CASSLSSTDTQYF

J gene: TRBJ2-1
D gene: -
clone size: -
V gene: TRBV19
CDR3 DNA: TGTGCCAGTAGTATAGAGACTACAGGTATCGGCAATGAGCAGTTCTTC
CDR3 protein: CASSIETTGIGNEQFF

J gene: TRBJ2-2
D gene: TRBD2
clone size: -
V gene: TRBV11-2
CDR3 DNA: TGTGCCAGCAGCTTCTACCGACTAGCGGGAGGTGCCGGGGAGCTGTTTTTT
CDR3 protein: CASSFYRLAGGAGELFF

J gene: TRBJ1-5
D gene: TRBD1
clone size: -
V gene: TRBV27
CDR3 DNA: TGTGCCAGCAGTCCCACAGGGGGCGGTGGGTGGGGGCCCAATCAGCCCCAGCATTTT
CDR3 protein: CASSPTGGGGWGPNQPQHF

J gene: TRBJ2-2
D gene: -
clone size: -
V gene: TRBV11-2
CDR3 DNA: TGTGCCAGCAGCCCGAGGGTGGCCGGGGAGCTGTTTTTT
CDR3 protein: CASSPRVAGELFF

J gene: TRBJ2-2
D gene: TRBD1
clone size: -
V gene: TRBV28
CDR3 DNA: TGTGCCAGCAGTCCGTCAGGGGGTAGGGACACCGGGGAGCTGTTTTTT
CDR3 protein: CASSPSGGRDTGELFF

J gene: TRBJ2-1
D gene: TRBD1
clone size: -
V gene: TRBV27
CDR3 DNA: TGTGCCAGCAGTTCCGACCGGGACAGTGAGCAGTTCTTC
CDR3 protein: CASSSDRDSEQFF